A single sample gave rise to the 12 T cell receptor beta chains below, sequenced in a study of T cell responses to AZD1222 COVID-19 vaccine. The table came from immunoSEQ multiplex PCR; TCRdb's copy has only in-frame clones and leaves some out. The table shows approximately 110,000 clones, with 80% to 95% occurring only once. Sequenced here: peripheral blood, sampled on day 0 of AZD1222 vaccination. The receptors come from an adult in good health.

The chain carries TRBV9 and TRBJ2-1, with 11 bases identical to TRBD2. The CDR3 is 18 amino acids. The J segment lost 5 bases and the V segment lost 0 bases, leaving 10 bases of the junction unmatched. Germline CDR1 and CDR2: SGDLS and YYNGEE. DNA for the CDR3: TGTGCCAGCAGCGTAGGTAGCGGGGGGGCGGTGTACGACAATGAGCAGTTCTTC. This sequence encodes CASSVGSGGAVYDNEQFF.

The chain carries TRBV18 and TRBJ1-4; the match to TRBD1 covers 9 bases. V shed 2 bases and J 8 bases; nucleotides not matched to a gene: 6. Germline-derived CDR1 and CDR2 are KGHSH and LQKENI. The CDR3 is 15 amino acids. CDR3 protein: CASSPKDRGGEKLFF. CDR3 sequence (DNA): TGTGCCAGCTCACCAAAGGACAGGGGAGGCGAAAAACTGTTTTTT. Based on the CDR3 plus reference TRBV18 and TRBJ1-4, the full variable domain is NAGVMQNPRHLVRRRGQEARLRCSPMKGHSHVYWYRQLPEEGLKFMVYLQKENIIDESGMPKERFSAEFPKEGPSILRIQQVVRGDSAAYFCASSPKDRGGEKLFFGSGTQLSVL.

J is TRBJ1-4 and V is TRBV2; no firm D call. Germline V gene sequence: CDR1 SNHLY, CDR2 FYNNEI. The CDR3 is 11 amino acids. V shed 8 bases and J shed 9 bases, with 10 bases lying between them. CDR3 sequence reads: CASGYVQKLFF. Written as DNA, the CDR3 is TGTGCCAGCGGCTACGTCCAAAAACTGTTTTTT.

This rearrangement joins TRBV5-1 to TRBJ1-2; D is possibly TRBD1 (5 bases). V was shortened by 4 bases and J by 3 bases, with 13 bases between the two germline ends. The CDR3 consists of 14 residues. Germline V lookup: CDR1 SGHRS, CDR2 YFSETQ. The CDR3 DNA reads as TGCGCCAGCAGCCCCATTGACAGCCACTATGGCTACACCTTC. Translation: CASSPIDSHYGYTF.

The chain employs TRBV6-5 and TRBJ1-1; TRBD1 agrees at 10 bases. J was trimmed by 2 bases and V by 8 bases; bases with no gene match: 2. Germline CDR1 is MNHEY and CDR2 is SVGAGI. This CDR3 contains 13 residues. CDR3 region: CASGDRGNTEAFF. The CDR3 nucleotides are TGTGCCAGCGGGGACAGGGGAAACACTGAAGCTTTCTTT.

This clone was recorded once. This sequence joins TRBV2 and TRBJ1-1; 10 positions match TRBD1. CDR3 size: 15 residues. The trim removed 5 bases at V and 0 bases at J, leaving 3 bases unmatched. CDR1 and CDR2 from the germline V gene are SNHLY and FYNNEI. CDR3 sequence (DNA): TGTGCCAGCAGTAGACAGGGGGCGTTGAACACTGAAGCTTTCTTT. It codes for CASSRQGALNTEAFF.

This chain joins TRBV2 and TRBJ1-5, with 7 nucleotides matching TRBD1. V was clipped by 4 bases and J by 4 bases; unmatched bases: 4. The CDR3 has 14 residues. Germline V gene lookup returns CDR1 SNHLY and CDR2 FYNNEI. The CDR3 DNA reads TGTGCCAGCAGTGCCCCGGGACAGAATCAGCCCCAGCATTTT. Translating it yields CASSAPGQNQPQHF.

This clone has just one count. This sequence joins TRBV4-1 and TRBJ1-1; unclear D gene. The germline V gene encodes CDR1 MGHRA and CDR2 YSYEKL. This CDR3 region has 17 residues. V lost 0 bases, J lost 9 bases, and 23 bases lay in between. The CDR3, as DNA: TGCGCCAGCAGCCAAGATACTCAGGAGGGAGTTCGGATAAAAGCTTTCTTT. It codes for CASSQDTQEGVRIKAFF.

The J gene is TRBJ2-5, the V gene TRBV7-2; no definite D call. Between the trimmed V and J ends, which lost 1 base and 5 bases, there was a span of 8 bases. In germline, CDR1 is SGHTA, CDR2 FQGNSA. The CDR3 sequence is 13 residues long. The CDR3 here is CASSLEVGETQYF. CDR3 in DNA: TGTGCCAGCAGCTTAGAGGTCGGGGAGACCCAGTACTTC.

V gene TRBV28 combines with J gene TRBJ2-1; D is unresolved. Trimming removed 7 bases from V and 7 bases from J, with 14 bases in between. Germline CDR1 is MDHEN and CDR2 is SYDVKM. The CDR3 has 13 residues. CDR3 bases: TGTGCCAGCACCCGGGTTAGAGGTAATGAGCAGTTCTTC. This gives the protein CASTRVRGNEQFF. Using reference TRBV28 and TRBJ2-1 for the parts outside the CDR3, the full variable domain is DVKVTQSSRYLVKRTGEKVFLECVQDMDHENMFWYRQDPGLGLRLIYFSYDVKMKEKGDIPEGYSVSREKKERFSLILESASTNQTSMYLCASTRVRGNEQFFGPGTRLTVL.

The chain joins TRBV20-1 to TRBJ2-2; possibly TRBD1 for D (6 bases). CDR3 size: 14 residues. Between the trimmed V and J ends, which lost 3 bases and 6 bases, there was a span of 14 bases. Germline assignment: CDR1 DFQATT and CDR2 SNEGSKA (reference sequence). This chain's CDR3 is CSASTGFHPGELFF. CDR3 sequence (DNA): TGCAGTGCTAGTACAGGGTTTCACCCCGGGGAGCTGTTTTTT.

CDR3 DNA: TGTGCCAGTAGTATATTTCCAGGGGGACCCTACGAGCAGTACTTC. Its translation: CASSIFPGGPYEQYF. The chain joins TRBV19 to TRBJ2-7; 7 positions match TRBD1. J gave up 2 bases and V 2 bases, and 6 bases lay outside the gene matches. CDR1 and CDR2 from the germline V gene are LNHDA and SQIVND (reference sequence). The CDR3 has 15 amino acids.